A single sample is the source of the 20 T cell receptor beta chains below, sequenced in a study of cytomegalovirus exposure and HLA in healthy donors. PCR used 60 Vbeta primers and 13 Jbeta primers. The table came from immunoSEQ multiplex PCR; TCRdb's copy has only in-frame clones and leaves some out. The profile shows 250,000 or so clones, around 80% of them singletons. Sequences were obtained from PBMCs. The receptors come from a woman aged 55-70 years in good health and CMV-seropositive.

The chain joins TRBV30 to TRBJ1-2; perhaps TRBD1 as D (5 bases). Germline CDR1 and CDR2: GTSNPN and SVGIG (reference sequence). The V and J ends lost 0 bases and 4 bases respectively, with 9 bases between them. The CDR3 has 13 amino acids. The CDR3 reads CAWSVAGGYGYTF. In DNA, the CDR3 is TGTGCCTGGAGTGTTGCGGGGGGCTATGGCTACACCTTC. Full variable domain (outside the CDR3, taken from reference TRBV30 and TRBJ1-2): SQTIHQWPATLVQPVGSPLSLECTVEGTSNPNLYWYRQAAGRGLQLLFYSVGIGQISSEVPQNLSASRPQDRQFILSSKKLLLSDSGFYLCAWSVAGGYGYTFGSGTRLTVV.

The rearrangement links TRBV18 to TRBJ2-1; 10 bases match TRBD2. Germline CDR1 KGHSH, CDR2 LQKENI. This CDR3 region has 16 residues. After removal of 3 bases from V and 0 bases from J, the junction contained 2 bases not matched to a gene. CDR3 coding DNA: TGTGCCAGCTCACCGGCTAGCGGGAGCTCCTACAATGAGCAGTTCTTC. It translates to CASSPASGSSYNEQFF. Based on the CDR3 plus reference TRBV18 and TRBJ2-1, the full variable domain is NAGVMQNPRHLVRRRGQEARLRCSPMKGHSHVYWYRQLPEEGLKFMVYLQKENIIDESGMPKERFSAEFPKEGPSILRIQQVVRGDSAAYFCASSPASGSSYNEQFFGPGTRLTVL.

The chain carries TRBV14 and TRBJ2-2; TRBD1 agrees at 9 bases. The trim removed 0 bases at V and 5 bases at J, leaving 1 base unmatched. The CDR3 is made up of 15 amino acids. Germline-derived CDR1 and CDR2 are SGHDN and FVKESK. The CDR3 nucleotides are TGTGCCAGCAGCCAAGAGACAGGGGGGACCGGGGAGCTGTTTTTT. This codes for CASSQETGGTGELFF.

This rearrangement joins TRBV5-4 to TRBJ2-1; 11 bases agree with TRBD2. This CDR3 has 16 amino acids. The germline gives CDR1 SGHNT, CDR2 YYREEE (reference sequence). Trimming removed 4 bases from V and 4 bases from J; junction bases left unmatched: 7. CDR3 nucleotide sequence: TGTGCCAGCAGCCAGGGGGGACTAGCGGAGTACAATGAGCAGTTCTTC. It translates to CASSQGGLAEYNEQFF.

This clone was counted a single time. This chain joins TRBV5-1 and TRBJ2-7; D may be TRBD1 (5 bases). CDR1 SGHRS and CDR2 YFSETQ come from the germline V gene. The CDR3 has 16 residues. V lost 2 bases, J lost 2 bases, and 17 bases lay in between. The DNA for the CDR3 is TGCGCCAGCAGCTTTCTATTTGGCGAACAGGCCTACGAGCAGTACTTC. This translates into CASSFLFGEQAYEQYF.

The V call is TRBV10-1, the J call TRBJ2-1; 9 bases are a match to TRBD2. The J segment lost 9 bases and the V segment lost 0 bases, leaving 9 bases of the junction unmatched. The length of the CDR3 is 16 residues. The germline CDR1 and CDR2 sequences are WNHNN and SYGVQD (reference sequence). CDR3 DNA: TGCGCCAGCAGTGAGTCAGGCGGGAGGGGTATCTTTGAGCAGTTCTTC. Its translation is CASSESGGRGIFEQFF.

This chain uses TRBV28 with TRBJ2-1; D unclear. The CDR3 extends over 11 amino acids. The germline V and J ends were trimmed by 7 bases and 8 bases, with 9 bases remaining between them. Germline assignment: CDR1 MDHEN and CDR2 SYDVKM. The CDR3 nucleotides read TGTGCCAGCACACCTACGGATGAGCAGTTCTTC. Protein sequence: CASTPTDEQFF.

This clone was found once. This sequence joins TRBV30 and TRBJ2-5; 16 nucleotides line up with TRBD2. Germline-derived CDR1 and CDR2 are GTSNPN and SVGIG (reference sequence). The J segment lost 4 bases and the V segment lost 2 bases, leaving 4 bases of the junction unmatched. This CDR3 region has 16 residues. CDR3 protein: CAWSPGTSGRGETQYF. The CDR3 bases are TGTGCCTGGAGTCCCGGGACTAGCGGGAGGGGAGAGACCCAGTACTTC.

The V gene is TRBV7-9, the J gene TRBJ2-3; maybe TRBD1 (5 bases). The CDR3 sequence is 16 residues long. The germline V and J ends were trimmed by 5 bases and 1 base, with 16 bases remaining between them. Germline CDR1 and CDR2: SEHNR and FQNEAQ (reference sequence). The CDR3 nucleotides are TGTGCCAGCAGCCCTCGGTTGGGGCCGGGCACAGATACGCAGTATTTT. It specifies CASSPRLGPGTDTQYF. The full variable domain, in which reference TRBV7-9 and TRBJ2-3 provide the parts outside the CDR3, is DTGVSQNPRHKITKRGQNVTFRCDPISEHNRLYWYRQTLGQGPEFLTYFQNEAQLEKSRLLSDRFSAERPKGSFSTLEIQRTEQGDSAMYLCASSPRLGPGTDTQYFGPGTRLTVL.

The chain combines TRBV6-5 with TRBJ1-5; D ambiguous. The CDR3 has 8 residues. The germline gives CDR1 MNHEY, CDR2 SVGAGI. With 6 bases removed from V and 13 bases from J, the gap between germline ends came to 4 bases. The CDR3 sequence is CASRAQHF. As DNA, the CDR3 is TGTGCCAGCAGAGCGCAGCATTTT.

The chain couples TRBV27 to TRBJ1-6; 9 nucleotides agree with TRBD1. Trimming at V came to 1 base and at J to 7 bases, leaving 2 bases not matched to a gene. Looked up from germline, CDR1 is MNHEY and CDR2 is SMNVEV (reference sequence). The CDR3 contains 15 residues. The CDR3 DNA follows: TGTGCCAGCAGTTTATGGACAGGGGCGAATTCACCCCTCCACTTT. This gives the protein CASSLWTGANSPLHF.

This rearrangement joins TRBV6-5 to TRBJ2-3; 7 nucleotides match TRBD1. The CDR3 extends over 14 amino acids. V shed 6 bases, J shed 1 base, and the junction held 4 bases outside the gene matches. Germline CDR1 MNHEY, CDR2 SVGAGI. CDR3 region: CASSTGVRTDTQYF. Written as DNA, the CDR3 is TGTGCCAGCAGCACAGGGGTGCGCACAGATACGCAGTATTTT.

The chain links TRBV14 to TRBJ1-4; D unresolved. The V end lost 2 bases, the J end lost 10 bases, and 14 bases lay between the germline ends. The CDR3 sequence is 14 residues long. The V gene's germline CDR1 is SGHDN and CDR2 FVKESK. CDR3 protein: CASSQSEGSGKLFF. CDR3 in DNA: TGTGCCAGCAGCCAATCCGAGGGATCGGGAAAACTGTTTTTT.

About this clone itself: Germline is not matched at one junction end, which may reflect a read error. J is TRBJ1-2 and V is TRBV7-9, with TRBD1 as a possible D gene (5 bases). This CDR3 is 18 amino acids long. Germline V gene sequence: CDR1 SEHNR, CDR2 FQNEAQ (reference sequence). The CDR3 region is CSSGASIYHGSGHYGYTF. The CDR3 DNA is TGTTCCAGCGGAGCTTCTATCTACCATGGGTCAGGGCACTATGGCTACACCTTC.

The rearrangement joins TRBV9 to TRBJ1-2; D possibly corresponds to TRBD1 (5 bases). Germline-derived CDR1 and CDR2 are SGDLS and YYNGEE. V was cut by 7 bases and J by 4 bases, with 17 bases left in between. The CDR3 is made up of 14 amino acids. CDR3 DNA sequence: TGTGCCAGCCACCGCGGGGGACTCCTCTATGGCTACACCTTC. This gives the protein CASHRGGLLYGYTF.

CDR3 in amino acids: CASSFLPKGTGVEKLFF. The CDR3 coding sequence is TGCGCCAGCAGCTTCCTCCCGAAGGGGACAGGGGTCGAAAAACTGTTTTTT. The genes are TRBV5-1 and TRBJ1-4, with 10 nucleotides matching TRBD1. This CDR3 is 17 amino acids long. The germline V gene has CDR1 SGHRS and CDR2 YFSETQ. J gave up 8 bases and V 2 bases, and 12 bases lay outside the gene matches. Looking up the rest from reference TRBV5-1 and TRBJ1-4 gives the full variable domain: KAGVTQTPRYLIKTRGQQVTLSCSPISGHRSVSWYQQTPGQGLQFLFEYFSETQRNKGNFPGRFSGRQFSNSRSEMNVSTLELGDSALYLCASSFLPKGTGVEKLFFGSGTQLSVL.

This clone has a handful of counts. J is TRBJ2-5 and V is TRBV7-6; TRBD2 aligns across 7 bases. Per the germline V gene, CDR1 is SGHVS and CDR2 is FNYEAQ. Losses at the gene ends were 3 bases for V and 2 bases for J; bases not matched to a gene: 6. The CDR3 is 15 residues long. CDR3 bases: TGTGCCAGCAGCTTCAAGCGGGATCAACAAGAGACCCAGTACTTC. It encodes CASSFKRDQQETQYF.

The chain uses TRBV9 and TRBJ2-3; TRBD2 matches 8 bases. The CDR3 runs 20 residues. Unmatched junction bases numbered 15, after V lost 0 bases and J lost 0 bases. Germline-derived CDR1 and CDR2 are SGDLS and YYNGEE. The CDR3 region has the DNA TGTGCCAGCAGCGTAGGTGGAAGAGCGGGAGCGTCCCGAAGCACAGATACGCAGTATTTT. Its protein is CASSVGGRAGASRSTDTQYF.

The chain joins TRBV30 to TRBJ2-1; the match to TRBD1 covers 11 bases. The CDR3 consists of 15 residues. Germline V CDR1 and CDR2: GTSNPN, SVGIG (reference sequence). Trimming cost V 2 bases and J 7 bases; bases outside gene matches: 7. The CDR3 DNA reads as TGTGCCTGGAGTTCTGAAGGGACAGGGGGAAATGAGCAGTTCTTC. It codes for CAWSSEGTGGNEQFF.

In DNA, the CDR3 is TGCAGCGTTGCACTAGCGGGAGGCCACAATGAGCAGTTCTTC. Translation: CSVALAGGHNEQFF. The chain uses TRBV29-1 and TRBJ2-1; 12 nucleotides agree with TRBD2. J lost 5 bases, V lost 4 bases, and 3 bases had no gene match. This CDR3 spans 14 amino acids. CDR1 and CDR2 (germline): SQVTM, ANQGSEA.